Each of the 24 T cell receptor beta chains below was sequenced from the same sample in a study of early T cells in non-severe SARS-CoV-2 infection. In TCRdb, the 5' RACE reads were re-called with MiXCR into one record per CDR3 protein. The table records some 38,000 distinct CDR3 sequences, less than 7% of them present only once. Sample: whole blood, taken at baseline. The receptor set was obtained from an adult who was a healthcare worker with PCR-confirmed SARS-CoV-2 infection or an uninfected control (not recorded which).

The table lists this clonotype with many counts. This rearrangement joins TRBV6-5 to TRBJ2-3; the D call may be TRBD1 or TRBD2 (5 bases each). CDR3 length: 16 residues. From germline, CDR1 is MNHEY and CDR2 SVGAGI. V was pared by 5 bases and J by 4 bases, with 19 bases between. CDR3 bases: TGTGCCAGCAGTGGGGGTTACAGGAACGGGGCAGATACGCAGTATTTT. Translating gives CASSGGYRNGADTQYF.

This chain connects TRBV10-3 to TRBJ1-2; a possible D gene is TRBD1 (5 bases). V dropped 10 bases and J dropped 4 bases, with 16 bases sitting between them. Germline V CDR1 and CDR2: ENHRY, SYGVKD. This CDR3 has 13 amino acids. The CDR3 DNA is TGTGCCACCCTAGGTACAGGCCCCTATGGCTACACCTTC. Its translation: CATLGTGPYGYTF.

At least ten counts were recorded for this clonotype. The V and J genes are TRBV19 and TRBJ2-2; D might be TRBD2 (5 bases). Germline CDR1 and CDR2: LNHDA and SQIVND (reference sequence). The CDR3 is 12 residues long. Trimming removed 7 bases from V and 4 bases from J, with 7 bases in between. CDR3 DNA sequence: TGTGCCAGTAAAGGGAGCACCGGGGAGCTGTTTTTT. Its protein is CASKGSTGELFF.

This clonotype was seen ten or more times. The chain has TRBV6-4 and TRBJ1-1; no clear D gene. The CDR3 runs 15 residues. Germline CDR1 and CDR2: MRHNA and SNTAGT. Trimming removed 6 bases at V and 0 bases at J, with 14 bases between. Written as DNA, the CDR3 is TGTGCCAGCAGAACCTCGGGGTTGATGAACACTGAAGCTTTCTTT. Amino acids: CASRTSGLMNTEAFF.

This clonotype was recorded many times. The chain carries TRBV5-1 and TRBJ2-2, with D possibly called TRBD1 or TRBD2 (5 bases each). The CDR3 has 16 residues. The germline CDR1 and CDR2 sequences are SGHRS and YFSETQ. V lost 1 base, J lost 1 base, and 11 bases lay in between. The CDR3 region has the DNA TGCGCCAGCAGCTTGATCCGGGGCCAGAACACCGGGGAGCTGTTTTTT. Translation gives CASSLIRGQNTGELFF.

This clonotype was detected ten times or more. The chain has TRBV7-8 and TRBJ2-7; TRBD1 or TRBD2 may be the D gene (5 bases each). V lost 6 bases and J lost 0, with 18 bases in between. CDR3 size: 16 residues. Per the germline V gene, CDR1 is SGHVS and CDR2 is FQNEAQ. In nucleotides, the CDR3 is TGTGCCAGCAGAGACACTTCGGGACCCCTCTCCTACGAGCAGTACTTC. Amino acids: CASRDTSGPLSYEQYF.

This clonotype was recorded at least ten times. This chain links TRBV18 with TRBJ1-2; D unresolved. Germline V CDR1 and CDR2: KGHSH, LQKENI. Trimming left V 6 bases short and J 4 bases short, with 15 bases between. This CDR3 contains 14 residues. CDR3: CASSQFVESYGYTF. The CDR3 DNA reads TGTGCCAGCTCCCAATTCGTCGAGAGCTATGGCTACACCTTC.

In this sample, this clonotype turned up many times. The CDR3 region has the DNA TGCAGCGTTGAAGGGTCAGGGACTAATGAAAAACTGTTTTTT. Its protein product is CSVEGSGTNEKLFF. The chain links TRBV29-1 to TRBJ1-4; tentatively, D is TRBD1 (5 bases). Trimming removed 1 base from V and 2 bases from J, with 8 bases in between. This CDR3 has 14 residues. Germline values: CDR1 SQVTM, CDR2 ANQGSEA.

In this sample, this clonotype turned up many times. The CDR3 sequence: CASRGQGEWTGELFF. CDR3 DNA sequence: TGTGCCAGCAGGGGACAGGGGGAATGGACCGGGGAGCTGTTTTTT. This chain uses TRBV6-5 with TRBJ2-2, with 11 positions matching TRBD1. Germline V lookup: CDR1 MNHEY, CDR2 SVGAGI. CDR3 size: 15 residues. With 6 bases clipped from V and 5 bases from J, the junction kept 5 bases outside the gene matches.

At least ten counts were recorded for this clonotype. V gene TRBV7-2 combines with J gene TRBJ2-1, with D possibly TRBD2 on 5 matching bases. Germline-derived CDR1 and CDR2 are SGHTA and FQGNSA. The CDR3 consists of 15 residues. Trimming shortened V by 6 bases and J by 5 bases, and 17 bases separated the two germline ends. In nucleotides, the CDR3 is TGTGCCAGCAGTCGGTCAGCTAGCACGGACAATGAGCAGTTCTTC. Amino acids: CASSRSASTDNEQFF.

There are many counts of this clonotype. The gene calls are TRBV20-1 and TRBJ2-2; weak D call: TRBD2 (6 bases). The V gene lost 0 bases and the J gene lost 1 base, with 12 bases spanning the gap. Looked up from germline, CDR1 is DFQATT and CDR2 is SNEGSKA (reference sequence). The CDR3 extends over 16 amino acids. CDR3 sequence: CSARDPGAGNTGELFF. CDR3 in DNA: TGCAGTGCTAGAGATCCGGGAGCAGGGAACACCGGGGAGCTGTTTTTT.

Many counts were recorded for this clonotype. The rearrangement joins TRBV19 to TRBJ1-2, with D uncertain. CDR3 length equals 11 residues. Germline V CDR1 and CDR2: LNHDA, SQIVND (reference sequence). V lost 4 bases and J lost 5, with 5 bases in between. In DNA, the CDR3 is TGTGCCAGTAGTACCCAATATGGCTACACCTTC. This translates into CASSTQYGYTF.

The chain employs TRBV4-3 and TRBJ1-2; no definite D call. V shed 4 bases and J shed 8 bases, with 14 bases lying between them. This CDR3 has 13 residues. Germline CDR1 is LGHNA and CDR2 is YSLEER. In nucleotides, the CDR3 is TGCGCCAGCAGCCCAGTAACTTACTGGGGCTACACCTTC. Amino acid sequence: CASSPVTYWGYTF.

The genes are TRBV3-1 and TRBJ2-2, with unresolved D. Germline V lookup: CDR1 LGHDT, CDR2 YNNKEL (reference sequence). The CDR3 consists of 13 residues. V lost 4 bases to trimming and J lost 5 bases, with 8 bases between them. CDR3 bases: TGTGCCAGCAGCCCCGCAACGACCGGGGAGCTGTTTTTT. It translates to CASSPATTGELFF.

This clonotype came up once. The chain combines TRBV2 with TRBJ2-7; D possibly matches TRBD1 or TRBD2 (6 bases each). The CDR3 sequence is 14 residues long. V lost 5 bases and J lost 4, with 15 bases in between. Per the germline V gene, CDR1 is SNHLY and CDR2 is FYNNEI. The CDR3 bases are TGTGCCAGCAGTCCTCAGGGGAGGTATTACGAGCAGTACTTC. Amino acid sequence: CASSPQGRYYEQYF.

This clonotype was recorded many times. The genes are TRBV24-1 and TRBJ2-2; D may be TRBD1 or TRBD2 (5 bases each). The CDR3 runs to 16 residues. Germline V lookup: CDR1 KGHDR, CDR2 SFDVKD. Trimming left V 5 bases short and J 6 bases short, with 18 bases between. DNA of the CDR3: TGTGCCACCAGTGCCTCGGGGACCAAGCATCCCGGGGAGCTGTTTTTT. Translated, it gives CATSASGTKHPGELFF.

This clonotype appeared a few times. CDR3 DNA: TGTGCCAGTAGTGGACTAGCGGGGGCTAGAAACACCGGGGAGCTGTTTTTT. It specifies CASSGLAGARNTGELFF. The rearrangement joins TRBV19 to TRBJ2-2, with TRBD2 matching 13 bases. CDR1 and CDR2 from the germline V gene are LNHDA and SQIVND (reference sequence). The CDR3 covers 17 residues. The trim removed 5 bases at V and 2 bases at J, leaving 5 bases unmatched.

Ten or more counts support this clonotype. The chain employs TRBV11-2 and TRBJ1-2, with 7 nucleotides matching TRBD1. The length of the CDR3 is 14 residues. CDR1 SGHAT and CDR2 FQNNGV come from the germline V gene. V gave up 3 bases and J gave up 2 bases; unmatched junction bases: 3. The chain's CDR3 is CASSLETGNYGYTF. The CDR3 DNA sequence: TGTGCCAGCAGCTTGGAGACAGGGAACTATGGCTACACCTTC.

This clonotype was detected many times. The chain combines TRBV25-1 with TRBJ2-3; 8 bases are shared with TRBD2. The CDR3 length is 16 residues. With V trimmed by 6 bases and J by 3 bases, 11 bases remained unmatched. Germline CDR1 reads MGHDK; CDR2 reads SYGVNS. The CDR3 coding sequence is TGTGCCAGCAGCTTAGACAATAGCGGGATTACAGATACGCAGTATTTT. It specifies CASSLDNSGITDTQYF.

This clonotype was seen many times. The V gene is TRBV5-8, the J gene TRBJ1-1, with 9 nucleotides matching TRBD1. Unmatched junction bases numbered 8, after V lost 9 bases and J lost 5 bases. This CDR3 is built from 13 residues. Germline V gene data show CDR1 as SGHTS and CDR2 as YDEGEE. CDR3 DNA: TGTGCCACAAAACAGACAGGGGGAACTGAAGCTTTCTTT. As protein: CATKQTGGTEAFF.

This clonotype was observed at least ten times. The chain uses TRBV7-3 and TRBJ2-7; the D gene is possibly TRBD1 (6 bases). V was cut by 3 bases and J by 6 bases, with 15 bases left in between. Germline CDR1 reads SGHTA; CDR2 reads FQGTGA. This CDR3 comprises 14 residues. The CDR3 DNA reads as TGTGCCAGCAGCTTCGACAGGTTCCGAGGCGAGCAGTACTTC. Translated, it gives CASSFDRFRGEQYF.

This clonotype was observed at least ten times. The chain carries TRBV21-1 and TRBJ2-2; the listed D gene, TRBD1, was not tested against the DNA. TRBV21-1 is deemed a pseudogene. The CDR3 consists of 19 residues. The CDR3 loop reads CASSKESRAKKGGTGELFF. CDR3 in DNA: TGTGCCAGCAGCAAGGAATCCCGGGCCAAGAAAGGTGGTACCGGGGAGCTGTTTTTT.

This clonotype has ten or more counts. The CDR3 bases are TGTGCCAGCTCTTTCTCAGGGGGCTCATCGGGAGGCTACACCTTC. Translated, it gives CASSFSGGSSGGYTF. J is TRBJ1-2 and V is TRBV28, with TRBD1 identical over 8 bases. CDR1 is MDHEN, CDR2 SYDVKM, per germline. V trimming: 8 bases; J trimming: 8 bases; junction bases outside the gene matches: 16. The CDR3 extends over 15 amino acids.

This clonotype was recorded at least ten times. V is TRBV6-6 and J is TRBJ2-2; 7 bases agree with TRBD1. This CDR3 is built from 16 residues. The germline CDR1 and CDR2 sequences are MNHNY and SVGAGI (reference sequence). The V and J ends lost 10 bases and 0 bases, in that order; junction bases with no gene match: 11. The CDR3 coding sequence is TGTGCCATCTCGTCACAGGGGCCAACGAACACCGGGGAGCTGTTTTTT. Protein sequence: CAISSQGPTNTGELFF.